This TCR beta chain emerged from a study of blood T cell repertoires in COVID-19. This clone appeared a few times. The CDR3 contains 12 residues. V shed 9 bases, J shed 7 bases, and the junction held 8 bases outside the gene matches. Germline V gives CDR1 LNHDA, CDR2 SQIVND (reference sequence). TCRdb keeps only in-frame clones here, not all; method: immunoSEQ multiplex PCR. The table lists hundreds of thousands of clones, approximately 88% of them singletons. This receptor was identified in a woman aged 25-40 years with COVID-19, enrolled during active disease. The V call is TRBV19, the J call TRBJ1-2; TRBD1 matches 7 bases. Sequencing was performed on peripheral blood. CDR3 in DNA: TGTGCCAGCCGGGACAGCTTTCTTGGCTACACCTTC. This sequence encodes CASRDSFLGYTF.